These T cell receptor beta chains were read from a single sample in a study of blood T cells in healthy people across ages. TCRdb re-called the 5' RACE reads through MiXCR, storing one row per CDR3 protein. The sample lists over 600,000 distinct CDR3 sequences, approximately 60% seen once, with 25% to 30% in the top ten. The specimen was blood. These receptors were taken from a man between 40 and 49 years old in good health. Both conserved end residues are part of each CDR3. Fields, in order: D gene, J gene, clone size, V gene, CDR3 protein, CDR3 DNA. The D gene is left open where the match is weak. Size is stated for part of the rows, as once, few or many counts, or as a class when the clone is expanded.

d_call: NA; j_call: TRBJ2-3; clone_size: NA; v_call: TRBV7-3; cdr3_aa: CASSSSPGRSTDTQYF; cdr3_nt: TGTGCCAGCAGCAGCTCTCCGGGACGGAGCACAGATACGCAGTATTTT
d_call: TRBD2; j_call: TRBJ2-5; clone_size: many; v_call: TRBV12-3/TRBV12-4; cdr3_aa: CASSRLAGGPRETQYF; cdr3_nt: TGTGCCAGCAGTCGTCTAGCGGGGGGCCCTCGAGAGACCCAGTACTTC
d_call: NA; j_call: TRBJ2-7; clone_size: many; v_call: TRBV9; cdr3_aa: CASSVTGSSYEQYF; cdr3_nt: TGTGCCAGCAGCGTTACAGGGAGCTCCTACGAGCAGTACTTC
d_call: NA; j_call: TRBJ2-3; clone_size: NA; v_call: TRBV27; cdr3_aa: CASSQMASTDTQYF; cdr3_nt: TGTGCCAGCAGTCAAATGGCTAGCACAGATACGCAGTATTTT
d_call: NA; j_call: TRBJ2-3; clone_size: few; v_call: TRBV6-5; cdr3_aa: CASSFRVGLTDTQYF; cdr3_nt: TGTGCCAGCAGCTTCCGCGTGGGGTTGACAGATACGCAGTATTTT
d_call: NA; j_call: TRBJ2-5; clone_size: once; v_call: TRBV28; cdr3_aa: CASNTPVGVRGGETQYF; cdr3_nt: TGTGCCAGCAACACCCCGGTGGGGGTCAGGGGTGGAGAGACCCAGTACTTC
d_call: NA; j_call: TRBJ2-5; clone_size: NA; v_call: TRBV10-3; cdr3_aa: CAISEFGSGETQYF; cdr3_nt: TGTGCCATCAGTGAATTCGGTTCTGGGGAGACCCAGTACTTC
d_call: TRBD1; j_call: TRBJ1-5; clone_size: NA; v_call: TRBV19; cdr3_aa: CASSMGTAGDQPQHF; cdr3_nt: TGTGCCAGTAGTATGGGGACAGCCGGGGATCAGCCCCAGCATTTT
d_call: NA; j_call: TRBJ2-6; clone_size: few; v_call: TRBV11-1; cdr3_aa: CASSSGTVGANVLTF; cdr3_nt: TGTGCCAGCAGCAGTGGGACTGTTGGGGCCAACGTCCTGACTTTC
d_call: NA; j_call: TRBJ2-4; clone_size: NA; v_call: TRBV29-1; cdr3_aa: CSVDPGLGIQYF; cdr3_nt: TGCAGCGTTGACCCGGGATTGGGCATTCAGTACTTC
d_call: TRBD1; j_call: TRBJ1-1; clone_size: NA; v_call: TRBV11-2; cdr3_aa: CASSSPYRGDTEAFF; cdr3_nt: TGTGCCAGCAGCTCACCTTACAGGGGGGACACTGAAGCTTTCTTT
d_call: NA; j_call: TRBJ2-1; clone_size: NA; v_call: TRBV5-1; cdr3_aa: CASSLDVLNEQFF; cdr3_nt: TGCGCCAGCAGCTTGGACGTCCTCAATGAGCAGTTCTTC
d_call: NA; j_call: TRBJ2-1; clone_size: NA; v_call: TRBV20-1; cdr3_aa: CSARRVGRKEQFF; cdr3_nt: TGCAGTGCTAGAAGGGTGGGGAGGAAAGAGCAGTTCTTC
d_call: TRBD1; j_call: TRBJ1-4; clone_size: NA; v_call: TRBV11-3; cdr3_aa: CASSSGTGGGTNEKLFF; cdr3_nt: TGTGCCAGCAGCTCCGGGACAGGGGGAGGCACCAATGAAAAACTGTTTTTT
d_call: NA; j_call: TRBJ2-7; clone_size: NA; v_call: TRBV28; cdr3_aa: CASGDGTYEQYF; cdr3_nt: TGTGCCAGCGGGGACGGAACCTACGAGCAGTACTTC